Detailed here is one TCR beta chain. Its target is unknown. This sample was taken from a study of cytomegalovirus exposure and HLA in healthy donors. Study findings and constraints: CMV serostatus was the only recorded immune exposure for donors. A classifier reportedly called cytomegalovirus status with high sensitivity and specificity.

The PCR was carried out with 60 Vbeta primers and 13 Jbeta primers. In the source study's methods: A follow-up analysis tallied 73 million or so unique TCR beta chains, roughly 11 million shared. This table comes from immunoSEQ multiplex PCR, and its TCRdb copy is limited to in-frame clones, with some not included. V, J and clone size derive from that table, while D and trimming were established from the DNA sequence. In the table there are about 190,000 clones, under 80% of which are singletons. Donors counted as nominally healthy when sampled, yet unrecorded immune exposures were likely. CDR1 and CDR2 from the germline V gene are MGHRA and YSYEKL. This CDR3 spans 15 amino acids. Trimming took off 0 bases at V and 3 bases at J, with 12 bases between the two ends.

The V call is TRBV4-1, the J call TRBJ2-7, with D perhaps TRBD2 (6 bases). Sequencing was performed on PBMCs. The receptor comes from a man aged 25-45 years in good health and CMV-seropositive. The CDR3 coding sequence is TGCGCCAGCAGCCAAGAAGGAGCGGGCCGCTACGAGCAGTACTTC. This sequence encodes CASSQEGAGRYEQYF.